This TCR beta chain was identified during a study of cytomegalovirus exposure and HLA in healthy donors. Overall study results and limits: From TCR beta sequences, most subjects' HLA-A and HLA-B alleles were reportedly predicted accurately. The study had only CMV serostatus as immune exposure information. TCR beta V- and J-gene trimming was later associated with a missense DCLRE1C variant.

Primers for the PCR totalled 60 Vbeta and 13 Jbeta. Authors' analysis steps: Some 9.9 million shared chains were among around 80 million unique TCR beta chains counted in a later analysis. Produced via immunoSEQ multiplex PCR; TCRdb's table is partial and in-frame only. D and trimming were read from the DNA, whereas the V and J calls and clone size are those reported in that table. Among some 150,000 clones listed, 80% were seen once. Of note for this clone: Its specificity is not known.

This CDR3 comprises 14 residues. Deletions cut 6 bases from V and 0 bases from J, with 11 bases between. Germline lookup yields CDR1 WNHNN and CDR2 SYGVQD (reference sequence). V gene TRBV10-1 combines with J gene TRBJ1-1; weak D call: TRBD1 (5 bases). The receptor was derived from a male donor in good health and CMV-seronegative. Sequenced material: PBMCs. DNA for the CDR3: TGCGCCAGCAGCACAGGTTACATGAACACTGAAGCTTTCTTT. The encoded protein is CASSTGYMNTEAFF.